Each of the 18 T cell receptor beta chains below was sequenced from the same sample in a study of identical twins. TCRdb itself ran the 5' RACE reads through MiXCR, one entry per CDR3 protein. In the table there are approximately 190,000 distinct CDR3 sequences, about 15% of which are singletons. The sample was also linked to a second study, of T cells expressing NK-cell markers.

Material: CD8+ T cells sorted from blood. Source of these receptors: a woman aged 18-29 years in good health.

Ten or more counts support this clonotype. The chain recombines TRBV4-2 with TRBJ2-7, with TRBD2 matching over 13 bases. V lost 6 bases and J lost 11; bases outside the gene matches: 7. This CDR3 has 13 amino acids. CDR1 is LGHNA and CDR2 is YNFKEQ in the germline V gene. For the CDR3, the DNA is TGTGCCAGCAGGGGACTAGCGGGGACCAAGAAGTACTTC. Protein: CASRGLAGTKKYF.

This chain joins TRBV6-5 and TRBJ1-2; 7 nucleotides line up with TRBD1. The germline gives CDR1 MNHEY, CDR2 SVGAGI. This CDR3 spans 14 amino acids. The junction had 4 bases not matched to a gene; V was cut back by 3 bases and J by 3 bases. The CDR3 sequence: CASSYADRDYGYTF. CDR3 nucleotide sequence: TGTGCCAGCAGTTATGCTGACAGGGACTATGGCTACACCTTC.

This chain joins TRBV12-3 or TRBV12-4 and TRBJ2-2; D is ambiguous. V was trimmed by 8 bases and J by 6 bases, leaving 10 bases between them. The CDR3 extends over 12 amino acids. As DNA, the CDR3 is TGTGCCAGCCTCTCCCCCTCCGGGGAGCTGTTTTTT. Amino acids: CASLSPSGELFF.

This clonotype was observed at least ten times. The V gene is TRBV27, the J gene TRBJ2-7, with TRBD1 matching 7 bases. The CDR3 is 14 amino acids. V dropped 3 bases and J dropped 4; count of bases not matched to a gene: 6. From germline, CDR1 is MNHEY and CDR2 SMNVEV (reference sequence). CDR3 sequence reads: CASSFATGLYEQYF. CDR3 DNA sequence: TGTGCCAGCAGTTTTGCGACAGGGCTGTACGAGCAGTACTTC.

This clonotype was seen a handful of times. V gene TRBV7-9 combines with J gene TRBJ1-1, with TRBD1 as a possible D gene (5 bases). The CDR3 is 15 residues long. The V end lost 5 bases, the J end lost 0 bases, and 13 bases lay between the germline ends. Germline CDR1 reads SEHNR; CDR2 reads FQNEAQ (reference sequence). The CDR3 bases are TGTGCCAGCAGCGCACGAGGGGACGTGAACACTGAAGCTTTCTTT. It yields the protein CASSARGDVNTEAFF.

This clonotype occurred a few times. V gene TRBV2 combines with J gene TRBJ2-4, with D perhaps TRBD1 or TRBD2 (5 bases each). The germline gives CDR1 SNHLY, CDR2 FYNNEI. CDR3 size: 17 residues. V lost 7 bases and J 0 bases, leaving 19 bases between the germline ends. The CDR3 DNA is TGTGCCAGCACAAACAGGACTTCTGCCCTAGCCAAAAACATTCAGTACTTC. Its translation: CASTNRTSALAKNIQYF.

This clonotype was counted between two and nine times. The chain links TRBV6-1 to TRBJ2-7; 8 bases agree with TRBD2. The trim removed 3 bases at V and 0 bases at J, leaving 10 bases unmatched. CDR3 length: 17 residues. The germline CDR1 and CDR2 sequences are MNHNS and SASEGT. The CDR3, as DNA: TGTGCCAGCAGTGATATCGGAGTAGCGGGATACTCCTACGAGCAGTACTTC. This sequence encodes CASSDIGVAGYSYEQYF.

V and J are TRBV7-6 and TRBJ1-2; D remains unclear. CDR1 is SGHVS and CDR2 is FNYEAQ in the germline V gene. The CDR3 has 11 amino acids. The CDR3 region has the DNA TGTGCGACACGGGCCGTTAATGGCTACACCTTC. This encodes CATRAVNGYTF.

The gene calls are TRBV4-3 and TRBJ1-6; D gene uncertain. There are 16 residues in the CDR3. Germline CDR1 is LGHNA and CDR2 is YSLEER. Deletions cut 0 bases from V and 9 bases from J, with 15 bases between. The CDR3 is CASSQDQSLGFSPLHF. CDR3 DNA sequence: TGCGCCAGCAGCCAAGATCAGTCTTTAGGGTTTTCACCCCTCCACTTT.

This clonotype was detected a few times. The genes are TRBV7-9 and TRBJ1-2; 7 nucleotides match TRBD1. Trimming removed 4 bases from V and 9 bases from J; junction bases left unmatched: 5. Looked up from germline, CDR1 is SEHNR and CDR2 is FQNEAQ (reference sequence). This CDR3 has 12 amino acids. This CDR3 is CASSYYRGSYTF. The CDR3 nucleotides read TGTGCCAGCAGCTACTACAGGGGTAGCTACACCTTC.

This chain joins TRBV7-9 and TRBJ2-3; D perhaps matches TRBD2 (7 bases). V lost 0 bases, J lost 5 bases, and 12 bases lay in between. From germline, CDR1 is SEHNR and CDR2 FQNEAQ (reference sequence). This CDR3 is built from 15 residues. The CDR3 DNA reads TGTGCCAGCAGCTTAGCGGGGGGGGCTGGAGATACGCAGTATTTT. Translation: CASSLAGGAGDTQYF.

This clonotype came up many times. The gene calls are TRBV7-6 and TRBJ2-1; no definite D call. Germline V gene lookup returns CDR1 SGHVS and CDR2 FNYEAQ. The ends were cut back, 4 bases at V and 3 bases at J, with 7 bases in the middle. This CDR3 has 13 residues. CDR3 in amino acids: CASSSDGYNEQFF. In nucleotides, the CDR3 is TGTGCCAGCAGCTCGGACGGCTACAATGAGCAGTTCTTC. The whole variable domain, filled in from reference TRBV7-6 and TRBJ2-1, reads GAGVSQSPRYKVTKRGQDVALRCDPISGHVSLYWYRQALGQGPEFLTYFNYEAQQDKSGLPNDRFSAERPEGSISTLTIQRTEQRDSAMYRCASSSDGYNEQFFGPGTRLTVL.

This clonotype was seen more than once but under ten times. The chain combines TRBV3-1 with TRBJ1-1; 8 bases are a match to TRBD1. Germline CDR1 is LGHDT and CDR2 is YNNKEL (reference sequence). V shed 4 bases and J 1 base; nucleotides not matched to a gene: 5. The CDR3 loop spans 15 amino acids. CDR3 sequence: CASSPATGANTEAFF. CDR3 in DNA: TGTGCCAGCAGCCCCGCGACAGGGGCGAACACTGAAGCTTTCTTT.

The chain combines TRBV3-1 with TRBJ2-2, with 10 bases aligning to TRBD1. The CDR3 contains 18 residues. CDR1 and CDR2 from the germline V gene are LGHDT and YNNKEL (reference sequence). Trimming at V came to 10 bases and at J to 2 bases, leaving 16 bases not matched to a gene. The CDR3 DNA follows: TGTGCCATCAGTGGGGGGACAGGGGACCTCCTTAACACCGGGGAGCTGTTTTTT. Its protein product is CAISGGTGDLLNTGELFF. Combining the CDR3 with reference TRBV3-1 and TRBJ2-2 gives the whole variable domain DTAVSQTPKYLVTQMGNDKSIKCEQNLGHDTMYWYKQDSKKFLKIMFSYNNKELIINETVPNRFSPKSPDKAHLNLHINSLELGDSAVYFCAISGGTGDLLNTGELFFGEGSRLTVL.

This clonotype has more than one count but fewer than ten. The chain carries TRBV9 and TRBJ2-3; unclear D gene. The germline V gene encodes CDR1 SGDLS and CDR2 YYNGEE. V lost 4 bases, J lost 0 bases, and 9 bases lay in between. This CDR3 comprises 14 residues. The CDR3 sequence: CASSPKASTDTQYF. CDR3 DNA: TGTGCCAGCAGCCCGAAGGCTAGCACAGATACGCAGTATTTT.

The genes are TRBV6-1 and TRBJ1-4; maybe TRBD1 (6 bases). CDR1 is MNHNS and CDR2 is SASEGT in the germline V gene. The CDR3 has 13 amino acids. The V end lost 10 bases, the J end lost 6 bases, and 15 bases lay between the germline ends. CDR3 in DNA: TGTGCCAAAAGCAGCAGGGGACATGAAAAACTGTTTTTT. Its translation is CAKSSRGHEKLFF.

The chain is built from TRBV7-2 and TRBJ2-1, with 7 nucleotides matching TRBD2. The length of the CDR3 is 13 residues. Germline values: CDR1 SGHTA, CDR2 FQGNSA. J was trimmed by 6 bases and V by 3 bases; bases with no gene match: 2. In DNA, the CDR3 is TGTGCCAGCAGCTTTGGGACTACCAATGAGCAGTTCTTC. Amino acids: CASSFGTTNEQFF.

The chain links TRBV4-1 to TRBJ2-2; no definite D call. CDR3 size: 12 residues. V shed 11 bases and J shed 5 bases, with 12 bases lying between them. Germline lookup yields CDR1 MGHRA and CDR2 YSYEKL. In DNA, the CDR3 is TGCGCCGGCCTGAGGATGACCGGGGAGCTGTTTTTT. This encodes CAGLRMTGELFF.